This is a list of T cell receptor beta chains from one sample in a study of T cells in Graves' hyperthyroidism and ophthalmopathy. Each CDR3 protein gets one entry after TCRdb re-called the multiplex PCR reads with MiXCR. Found here are around 600,000 distinct CDR3 sequences, 15% to 20% of them singletons; the top ten hold around 3.5%. The sample was blood. The receptors stem from a woman in her 40s with Graves' ophthalmopathy. Both conserved end residues are part of each CDR3. Each record gives: J gene, V gene, D gene, clone size, CDR3 length, CDR3 protein, CDR3 DNA. The D gene is left open where the match is weak. Some rows have no size entry. The others give once, few or many, or a class for an expanded clone.

j_gene: TRBJ1-5; v_gene: TRBV7-9; d_gene: NA; abundance: few; len: 17; CDR3aa: CASSFGAGTDSNQPQHF; CDR3nt: TGTGCCAGCAGCTTCGGGGCGGGGACCGATAGCAATCAGCCCCAGCATTTT
j_gene: TRBJ1-5; v_gene: TRBV18; d_gene: NA; abundance: NA; len: 14; CDR3aa: CASSQGVGNQPQHF; CDR3nt: TGTGCCAGCTCACAGGGGGTTGGCAATCAGCCCCAGCATTTT
j_gene: TRBJ2-5; v_gene: TRBV24-1; d_gene: TRBD2; abundance: NA; len: 18; CDR3aa: CATSDGLAGGGTQETQYF; CDR3nt: TGTGCCACCAGTGATGGGCTAGCGGGAGGTGGGACCCAAGAGACCCAGTACTTC
j_gene: TRBJ2-1; v_gene: TRBV20-1; d_gene: NA; abundance: NA; len: 15; CDR3aa: CSASLSGIGYNEQFF; CDR3nt: TGCAGTGCTAGCCTGTCGGGAATTGGCTACAATGAGCAGTTCTTC
j_gene: TRBJ1-2; v_gene: TRBV11-1; d_gene: TRBD1; abundance: many; len: 14; CDR3aa: CASSITRDSPEYTF; CDR3nt: TGTGCCAGCAGCATCACTAGGGACAGCCCAGAGTACACCTTC
j_gene: TRBJ2-1; v_gene: TRBV7-8; d_gene: NA; abundance: many; len: 14; CDR3aa: CASSLVIPGNEQFF; CDR3nt: TGTGCCAGCAGCCTTGTCATCCCTGGCAATGAGCAGTTCTTC
j_gene: TRBJ2-1; v_gene: TRBV20-1; d_gene: NA; abundance: many; len: 15; CDR3aa: CSARLTGGSYNEQFF; CDR3nt: TGCAGTGCTAGATTGACGGGCGGCTCCTACAATGAGCAGTTCTTC
j_gene: TRBJ2-1; v_gene: TRBV4-1; d_gene: TRBD1; abundance: few; len: 17; CDR3aa: CASSHPPGQVSYNEQFF; CDR3nt: TGCGCCAGCAGCCACCCCCCGGGACAGGTTTCCTACAATGAGCAGTTCTTC
j_gene: TRBJ1-1; v_gene: TRBV28; d_gene: NA; abundance: few; len: 12; CDR3aa: CASGGVFTEAFF; CDR3nt: TGTGCCAGCGGGGGGGTATTCACTGAAGCTTTCTTT
j_gene: TRBJ1-1; v_gene: TRBV19; d_gene: NA; abundance: once; len: 14; CDR3aa: CASTLGQKNTEAFF; CDR3nt: TGTGCCAGTACCCTAGGACAAAAGAACACTGAAGCTTTCTTT
j_gene: TRBJ1-1; v_gene: TRBV11-2; d_gene: NA; abundance: many; len: 12; CDR3aa: CASSHSEGEAFF; CDR3nt: TGTGCCAGCAGCCATTCCGAAGGCGAAGCTTTCTTT
j_gene: TRBJ2-2; v_gene: TRBV5-1; d_gene: NA; abundance: many; len: 14; CDR3aa: CASSPGQNTGELFF; CDR3nt: TGCGCCAGCAGCCCAGGACAGAACACCGGGGAGCTGTTTTTT
j_gene: TRBJ2-1; v_gene: TRBV24-1; d_gene: NA; abundance: NA; len: 15; CDR3aa: CATSVGGAQGNEQFF; CDR3nt: TGTGCCACCAGTGTTGGGGGGGCGCAGGGTAATGAGCAGTTCTTC
j_gene: TRBJ2-3; v_gene: TRBV10-3; d_gene: NA; abundance: NA; len: 14; CDR3aa: CAISESMDTDTQYF; CDR3nt: TGTGCCATCAGTGAGTCGATGGACACAGATACGCAGTATTTT
j_gene: TRBJ2-1; v_gene: TRBV7-2; d_gene: NA; abundance: many; len: 15; CDR3aa: CASSFRNNGRNEQFF; CDR3nt: TGTGCCAGCAGCTTTAGAAATAACGGCAGGAATGAGCAGTTCTTC
j_gene: TRBJ1-6; v_gene: TRBV4-2; d_gene: NA; abundance: few; len: 15; CDR3aa: CASSQGVGQLSPLHF; CDR3nt: TGTGCCAGCAGCCAAGGAGTAGGACAGTTGTCACCCCTCCACTTT
j_gene: TRBJ2-1; v_gene: TRBV18; d_gene: NA; abundance: many; len: 14; CDR3aa: CASSPSWAANEQFF; CDR3nt: TGTGCCAGCTCACCCTCCTGGGCAGCCAATGAGCAGTTCTTC
j_gene: TRBJ2-5; v_gene: TRBV29-1; d_gene: NA; abundance: NA; len: 15; CDR3aa: CSVGRRGEGQETQYF; CDR3nt: TGCAGTGTGGGAAGAAGGGGTGAGGGCCAAGAGACCCAGTACTTC
j_gene: TRBJ2-3; v_gene: TRBV6-1; d_gene: NA; abundance: many; len: 12; CDR3aa: CASRNNADTQYF; CDR3nt: TGTGCCAGCAGAAATAACGCAGATACGCAGTATTTT
j_gene: TRBJ2-3; v_gene: TRBV20-1; d_gene: NA; abundance: many; len: 15; CDR3aa: CSASRGSGRGGTQYF; CDR3nt: TGCAGTGCTAGTAGGGGTTCGGGGCGGGGAGGAACGCAGTATTTT
j_gene: TRBJ2-6; v_gene: TRBV5-1; d_gene: TRBD2; abundance: few; len: 19; CDR3aa: CASSLDHRASGTGANVLTF; CDR3nt: TGCGCCAGCAGCCTCGACCACAGAGCTAGCGGCACTGGGGCCAACGTCCTGACTTTC
j_gene: TRBJ1-3; v_gene: TRBV18; d_gene: TRBD1; abundance: few; len: 16; CDR3aa: CASSPFRDSAGNTIYF; CDR3nt: TGTGCCAGCTCTCCCTTCCGGGACAGTGCTGGAAACACCATATATTTT
j_gene: TRBJ2-7; v_gene: TRBV14; d_gene: NA; abundance: few; len: 15; CDR3aa: CASSQDVDPRREQYF; CDR3nt: TGTGCCAGCAGCCAAGATGTTGACCCCCGCCGCGAGCAGTACTTC
j_gene: TRBJ1-6; v_gene: TRBV18; d_gene: TRBD1; abundance: few; len: 14; CDR3aa: CASSAGTGASPLHF; CDR3nt: TGTGCCAGCTCCGCCGGGACAGGGGCTTCACCCCTCCACTTT
j_gene: TRBJ2-1; v_gene: TRBV5-1; d_gene: TRBD1; abundance: few; len: 16; CDR3aa: CASSPVMTGTIGEQFF; CDR3nt: TGCGCCAGCAGCCCGGTTATGACAGGGACGATAGGTGAGCAGTTCTTC
j_gene: TRBJ2-2; v_gene: TRBV28; d_gene: NA; abundance: NA; len: 13; CDR3aa: CASGTNLVGELFF; CDR3nt: TGTGCCAGCGGTACTAATTTGGTCGGGGAGCTGTTTTTT
j_gene: TRBJ2-1; v_gene: TRBV7-3; d_gene: TRBD2; abundance: few; len: 14; CDR3aa: CASSLMAGGNEQFF; CDR3nt: TGTGCCAGCAGCTTAATGGCGGGGGGGAATGAGCAGTTCTTC
j_gene: TRBJ2-3; v_gene: TRBV7-9; d_gene: TRBD1; abundance: many; len: 15; CDR3aa: CASSPGTANTDTQYF; CDR3nt: TGTGCCAGCAGCCCCGGGACAGCGAACACAGATACGCAGTATTTT
j_gene: TRBJ2-4; v_gene: TRBV28; d_gene: TRBD1; abundance: many; len: 16; CDR3aa: CASILGGGQGVHIQYF; CDR3nt: TGTGCCAGCATCCTTGGAGGGGGACAGGGGGTTCACATTCAGTACTTC
j_gene: TRBJ2-1; v_gene: TRBV2; d_gene: NA; abundance: many; len: 12; CDR3aa: CAGVVQGNEQFF; CDR3nt: TGTGCCGGGGTTGTCCAGGGAAATGAGCAGTTCTTC
j_gene: TRBJ1-5; v_gene: TRBV5-6; d_gene: NA; abundance: many; len: 14; CDR3aa: CASSLGGGHQPQHF; CDR3nt: TGTGCCAGCAGCTTGGGTGGGGGCCACCAGCCCCAGCATTTT
j_gene: TRBJ2-7; v_gene: TRBV6-1; d_gene: NA; abundance: NA; len: 13; CDR3aa: CASGGHKTYEQYF; CDR3nt: TGTGCCAGCGGGGGACATAAGACCTACGAGCAGTACTTC
j_gene: TRBJ2-1; v_gene: TRBV5-1; d_gene: NA; abundance: many; len: 15; CDR3aa: CASSYGTYSYNEQFF; CDR3nt: TGCGCCAGCAGTTATGGAACGTATAGTTACAATGAGCAGTTCTTC
j_gene: TRBJ1-1; v_gene: TRBV27; d_gene: NA; abundance: NA; len: 13; CDR3aa: CASRPGGETEAFF; CDR3nt: TGTGCCAGCCGCCCTGGGGGGGAGACTGAAGCTTTCTTT
j_gene: TRBJ2-3; v_gene: TRBV7-9; d_gene: NA; abundance: NA; len: 15; CDR3aa: CASSHRDTSTDTQYF; CDR3nt: TGTGCCAGCAGCCACCGGGACACTAGCACAGATACGCAGTATTTT
j_gene: TRBJ2-5; v_gene: TRBV5-1; d_gene: TRBD1; abundance: few; len: 13; CDR3aa: CASSVGQGETQYF; CDR3nt: TGCGCCAGCAGCGTGGGACAGGGAGAGACCCAGTACTTC
j_gene: TRBJ2-3; v_gene: TRBV7-9; d_gene: NA; abundance: NA; len: 15; CDR3aa: CASSIQGSGTDTQYF; CDR3nt: TGTGCCAGCAGCATCCAAGGGTCCGGCACAGATACGCAGTATTTT
j_gene: TRBJ2-7; v_gene: TRBV12-3/TRBV12-4; d_gene: NA; abundance: few; len: 14; CDR3aa: CAGSFTSLRSEQYF; CDR3nt: TGTGCCGGCAGTTTTACTTCCCTTCGCAGCGAGCAGTACTTC
j_gene: TRBJ2-1; v_gene: TRBV6-1; d_gene: TRBD2; abundance: NA; len: 15; CDR3aa: CASSETSGGDNEQFF; CDR3nt: TGTGCCAGCAGCGAGACTAGCGGGGGTGACAATGAGCAGTTCTTC
j_gene: TRBJ1-2; v_gene: TRBV5-1; d_gene: NA; abundance: few; len: 15; CDR3aa: CASSLSSLSSYGYTF; CDR3nt: TGCGCCAGCAGCTTGTCCTCTCTCTCCAGCTATGGCTACACCTTC
j_gene: TRBJ1-3; v_gene: TRBV3-1; d_gene: NA; abundance: NA; len: 15; CDR3aa: CASSQYREAGNTIYF; CDR3nt: TGTGCCAGCAGCCAATACAGGGAGGCGGGAAACACCATATATTTT
j_gene: TRBJ2-5; v_gene: TRBV6-1; d_gene: TRBD2; abundance: few; len: 17; CDR3aa: CASSYGPRAGAGETQYF; CDR3nt: TGTGCCAGCAGTTACGGCCCTAGAGCGGGAGCGGGAGAGACCCAGTACTTC